These T cell receptor beta chains were read from a single sample in a study of shared clonotypes between healthy human individuals. Profiled with immunoSEQ multiplex PCR; TCRdb holds only in-frame clones, not every one. This table holds more than 1,200,000 clones, 97% to 99% found once. Sequenced material: naive CD4+ T cells sorted from blood. The receptors derive from a man aged 25-45 years in good health. The CDR3 runs from the conserved cysteine through the conserved F or W. A D gene is named only where the DNA matches it firmly. Some rows mark clone size as missing; the rest say once, few, many or name a class of expanded clone.

d_gene	v_gene	abundance	j_gene	CDR3nt	CDR3aa
NA	TRBV20-1	NA	TRBJ2-5	TGCAGTGTAAGCGGGCAAGAGACCCAGTACTTC	CSVSGQETQYF
NA	TRBV6-5	once	TRBJ1-2	TGTGCCAGCAGTTCGTCGGACTCGGGCAACTATGGCTACACCTTC	CASSSSDSGNYGYTF
TRBD2	TRBV7-7	NA	TRBJ2-7	TGTGCCAGCAGCTCGACTAGCGGCCCGCTCGGCGAGCAGTACTTC	CASSSTSGPLGEQYF
NA	TRBV5-1	NA	TRBJ1-2	TGCGCCAGCAGCTCAGCCCCGCAGGGCGGTGGCTACACCTTC	CASSSAPQGGGYTF
TRBD1	TRBV4-3	NA	TRBJ1-4	TGCGCCAGCAGCCGCATGGGCCCCGGGACAGGGAGTCGAGATGAAAAACTGTTTTTT	CASSRMGPGTGSRDEKLFF
NA	TRBV15	NA	TRBJ2-1	TGTGCCACCAGCAGAGATCTCGGGGTGGACTCGGTCTTC	CATSRDLGVDSVF
NA	TRBV5-6	NA	TRBJ1-2	TGTGCCAGCAGCTTCGTCCCCGGCCCTGGCTACACCTTC	CASSFVPGPGYTF
NA	TRBV28	NA	TRBJ1-1	TGTGCCAGCAGTTCCCTCGGACAGCCTGAAGCTTTCTTT	CASSSLGQPEAFF
NA	TRBV5-4	NA	TRBJ2-7	TGTGCCAGCAGCTTGCCAGACCACTACGAGCAGTACTTC	CASSLPDHYEQYF
TRBD1	TRBV15	NA	TRBJ2-7	TGTGCCACCAGCAGAGATGGTCTGGGACAGGGGCCAACCTACGAGCAGTACTTC	CATSRDGLGQGPTYEQYF
NA	TRBV27	NA	TRBJ2-7	TGTGCCAGCAGTTTATCGGGGTTCAACTACGAGCAGTACTTC	CASSLSGFNYEQYF
NA	TRBV5-1	NA	TRBJ2-3	TGCGCCAGCAGCCACACCGGGACCGATAGCACAGATACGCAGTATTTT	CASSHTGTDSTDTQYF
TRBD2	TRBV11-3	NA	TRBJ2-1	TGTGCCAGCAGCTCAGGGTTAGCGGGAGGCTATGAGCAGTTCTTC	CASSSGLAGGYEQFF
TRBD1	TRBV4-1	NA	TRBJ1-2	TGCGCCAGCAGCCAAGATCAGGGGGGGGCGAATCTCTATGGCTACACCTTC	CASSQDQGGANLYGYTF
NA	TRBV6-5	NA	TRBJ2-5	TGTGCCAGCAGCCTACTCGAGAGCGGGCAAGAGACCCAGTACTTC	CASSLLESGQETQYF
TRBD2	TRBV19	NA	TRBJ2-1	TGTGCCAGTAGTATCAGAGCAGCTAGCGGGAGGCCCTACAATGAGCAGTTCTTC	CASSIRAASGRPYNEQFF
NA	TRBV7-2	NA	TRBJ2-1	TGTGCCAGCAGCAGGGGACATGGTGAGCAGTTCTTC	CASSRGHGEQFF
TRBD2	TRBV29-1	NA	TRBJ2-1	TGCAGCGTCCAAGGGACTAGCGCGTCCTACAATGAGCAGTTCTTC	CSVQGTSASYNEQFF
NA	TRBV28	NA	TRBJ2-2	TGTGCCAGCAGCCCCTATTGGAAAGGGGAGGCCGGGGAGCTGTTTTTT	CASSPYWKGEAGELFF
TRBD1	TRBV10-3	NA	TRBJ1-1	TGTGCCATCAGGGGGGACAGGGAACCGGTCACTGAAGCTTTCTTT	CAIRGDREPVTEAFF
TRBD2	TRBV9	NA	TRBJ2-1	TGTGCCAGCAGCGATCGGACTAGCGGGGTTCGGGATGAGCAGTTCTTC	CASSDRTSGVRDEQFF
TRBD1	TRBV28	NA	TRBJ2-2	TGTGCCAGCAGTAGACCCTGGACGGGACAGAAGAACCTGAACACCGGGGAGCTGTTTTTT	CASSRPWTGQKNLNTGELFF
NA	TRBV7-2	NA	TRBJ2-7	TGTGCCAGCAGCTTAGGACAGCTCTCCTACGAGCAGTACTTC	CASSLGQLSYEQYF
NA	TRBV25-1	NA	TRBJ1-4	TGTGCCAGCAGTGAATTCGGGAGTAATGAAAAACTGTTTTTT	CASSEFGSNEKLFF
NA	TRBV7-9	NA	TRBJ1-1	TGTGCCAGCAGCTCGCTTAGGGGGAGGACTGAAGCTTTCTTT	CASSSLRGRTEAFF
NA	TRBV11-2	NA	TRBJ2-1	TGTGCCAGCAGCTACGCTGTTAGCGAACTGAGCTCCTACAATGAGCAGTTCTTC	CASSYAVSELSSYNEQFF
NA	TRBV19	NA	TRBJ2-5	TGTGCCAGTAAAACAACGCAGGGGCGTGGGGAGACCCAGTACTTC	CASKTTQGRGETQYF
NA	TRBV18	NA	TRBJ1-5	TGTGCCAGCTCACCCGTAACGGGGGGCGCCTATCAGCCCCAGCATTTT	CASSPVTGGAYQPQHF
TRBD2	TRBV18	NA	TRBJ2-7	TGTGCCAGCTCCCCAGGGACTAGCAGCTACGAGCAGTACTTC	CASSPGTSSYEQYF
NA	TRBV9	NA	TRBJ1-4	TGTGCCAGCAGCGTAGATGCTCCGGGGGAAAAACTGTTTTTT	CASSVDAPGEKLFF
NA	TRBV15	NA	TRBJ2-7	TGTGCCACCAGCAGAGACAGGGGCCCACTGGGGCAGTACTTC	CATSRDRGPLGQYF
NA	TRBV27	once	TRBJ1-5	TGTGCCAGCAGCCTCAGGGGCCATCAGCCCCAGCATTTT	CASSLRGHQPQHF
NA	TRBV6-6	NA	TRBJ1-1	TGTGCCAGCAGTTACAGTGGGGGTACCACTGAAGCTTTCTTT	CASSYSGGTTEAFF
NA	TRBV7-2	NA	TRBJ2-1	TGTGCCAGCAGCTTCGCCTCCAATGAGCAGTTCTTC	CASSFASNEQFF
NA	TRBV7-3	NA	TRBJ2-1	TGTGCCAGCAGCTTAACTGGAGTGGGAAATGAGCAGTTCTTC	CASSLTGVGNEQFF
TRBD2	TRBV7-3	NA	TRBJ2-7	TGTGCCAGCAGCAAAGGACTAGCGGGAGGCGGATACGAGCAGTACTTC	CASSKGLAGGGYEQYF